Following are 29 T cell receptor beta chains from one sample sequenced in a study of Graves' ophthalmopathy and Graves' hyperthyroidism. The authors amplified TCR beta CDR3 regions from RNA transcripts. Scientists carried out first-round RT-PCR using HTBI primers and then a second-round multiplex PCR. Each CDR3 protein gets one entry after TCRdb re-called the multiplex PCR reads with MiXCR. The repertoire holds more than 300,000 distinct CDR3 sequences, with roughly 15% as singletons. Input material: peripheral blood. The origin of the receptors is a young woman with stable Graves' hyperthyroidism.

At least ten counts were recorded for this clonotype. The chain has TRBV19 and TRBJ1-5; D is undetermined. The germline CDR1 and CDR2 sequences are LNHDA and SQIVND (reference sequence). The CDR3 extends over 14 amino acids. V shed 0 bases and J shed 9 bases, with 12 bases lying between them. The CDR3 spells CASSIDSSEWPQHF. DNA for the CDR3: TGTGCCAGTAGTATAGATAGTAGTGAATGGCCCCAGCATTTT.

In this sample, this clonotype turned up many times. The chain employs TRBV7-2 and TRBJ2-7; no reliable D call. Germline values: CDR1 SGHTA, CDR2 FQGNSA. The CDR3 has 13 amino acids. V lost 2 bases and J 6 bases, leaving 11 bases between the germline ends. The CDR3 coding sequence is TGTGCCAGCAGCTTATCGCCGGTTAGCGAGCAGTACTTC. Its protein product is CASSLSPVSEQYF.

There are many counts of this clonotype. The chain links TRBV10-2 to TRBJ1-2; D is undetermined. This CDR3 region has 14 residues. V lost 4 bases to trimming and J lost 7 bases, with 16 bases between them. CDR1 and CDR2 from the germline V gene are WSHSY and SAAADI. The CDR3 DNA follows: TGCGCCAGCAGTGTGCGGGCCCCAGAGGTTGGCTACACCTTC. Its translation: CASSVRAPEVGYTF.

This clonotype was seen at least ten times. This sequence joins TRBV20-1 and TRBJ1-1; the match to TRBD1 covers 10 bases. With V trimmed by 3 bases and J by 4 bases, 11 bases remained unmatched. The CDR3 extends over 16 amino acids. The germline V gene encodes CDR1 DFQATT and CDR2 SNEGSKA (reference sequence). CDR3 sequence reads: CSARTGGQTRGTEAFF. As DNA, the CDR3 is TGCAGTGCTAGGACAGGGGGCCAAACGAGGGGCACTGAAGCTTTCTTT.

This clonotype was counted many times. CDR3 DNA sequence: TGTGCCAGTAGCGCAGGGTCTAACACTGAAGCTTTCTTT. Its protein product is CASSAGSNTEAFF. The chain combines TRBV19 with TRBJ1-1; maybe TRBD1 (5 bases). The germline gives CDR1 LNHDA, CDR2 SQIVND (reference sequence). Trimming shortened V by 6 bases and J by 2 bases, and 10 bases separated the two germline ends. The CDR3 covers 13 residues.

The sample holds a few counts of this clonotype. V usage is TRBV20-1 and J usage is TRBJ1-6, with D tentatively TRBD1 (5 bases). The germline CDR1 and CDR2 sequences are DFQATT and SNEGSKA (reference sequence). V lost 5 bases and J lost 7, with 12 bases in between. The CDR3 spans 13 residues. In DNA form, the CDR3 reads TGCAGTGCTTCCACAGGAGAGAATTCACCCCTCCACTTT. Residues: CSASTGENSPLHF.

V is TRBV18 and J is TRBJ2-4; D perhaps matches TRBD2 (6 bases). Germline CDR1 KGHSH, CDR2 LQKENI. This CDR3 has 16 amino acids. The V end lost 6 bases, the J end lost 0 bases, and 15 bases lay between the germline ends. The CDR3, as DNA: TGTGCCAGCTCGGCGGGACTTCTTATAGCCAAAAACATTCAGTACTTC. Protein product: CASSAGLLIAKNIQYF.

This clonotype came up many times. This chain connects TRBV7-8 to TRBJ1-2; TRBD1 agrees at 9 bases. The V segment lost 8 bases and the J segment 5 bases; nucleotides outside the gene matches: 6. Germline values: CDR1 SGHVS, CDR2 FQNEAQ. This CDR3 comprises 13 residues. The CDR3 DNA follows: TGTGCCAGCGGGGGACAGGGCAATTATGGCTACACCTTC. Translated, it gives CASGGQGNYGYTF. The entire variable domain, with the rest obtained from reference TRBV7-8 and TRBJ1-2, is as follows: GAGVSQSPRYKVAKRGQDVALRCDPISGHVSLFWYQQALGQGPEFLTYFQNEAQLDKSGLPSDRFFAERPEGSVSTLKIQRTQQEDSAVYLCASGGQGNYGYTFGSGTRLTVV.

This clonotype was found many times. This chain joins TRBV29-1 and TRBJ2-7, with TRBD2 as a possible D gene (6 bases). Germline values: CDR1 SQVTM, CDR2 ANQGSEA. V gave up 7 bases and J gave up 2 bases, with 12 bases separating them. The CDR3 length is 12 residues. The CDR3 DNA is TGCAGCGCTGCGGGGTTGACCTACGAGCAGTACTTC. Translating gives CSAAGLTYEQYF.

CDR3 sequence (DNA): TGTGCCAGCAGCGACAGTACGGAGAGCTCCTACGAGCAGTACTTC. The encoded protein is CASSDSTESSYEQYF. The chain couples TRBV7-9 to TRBJ2-7; possible D gene TRBD1, 5 bases. This CDR3 is built from 15 residues. Germline V lookup: CDR1 SEHNR, CDR2 FQNEAQ (reference sequence). With 5 bases removed from V and 0 bases from J, the gap between germline ends came to 14 bases.

This clonotype was detected many times. This sequence joins TRBV12-3 or TRBV12-4 and TRBJ2-4, with D tentatively TRBD2 (5 bases). Deletions cut 5 bases from V and 0 bases from J, with 8 bases between. This CDR3 is built from 14 residues. The CDR3 bases are TGTGCCAGCAGTGCAGGAGGAGCCAAAAACATTCAGTACTTC. Its protein is CASSAGGAKNIQYF.

V is TRBV7-2 and J is TRBJ1-2; perhaps TRBD1 as D (6 bases). Trimming took off 2 bases at V and 8 bases at J, with 9 bases between the two ends. Germline-derived CDR1 and CDR2 are SGHTA and FQGNSA. This CDR3 is 12 amino acids long. In DNA, the CDR3 is TGTGCCAGCAGCTTATGGGGGCAGGGCTACACCTTC. It yields the protein CASSLWGQGYTF.

This clonotype has at least ten counts. The V gene is TRBV6-5, the J gene TRBJ2-7; weak D call: TRBD1 (5 bases). Trimming took off 3 bases at V and 6 bases at J, with 9 bases between the two ends. Germline V gives CDR1 MNHEY, CDR2 SVGAGI. The CDR3 extends over 12 amino acids. The CDR3 reads CASSYNRGEQYF. The CDR3 DNA sequence: TGTGCCAGCAGTTATAATAGGGGCGAGCAGTACTTC.

About this clonotype itself: Relative to the germline gene, one junction end is altered; a read error may explain this. The J gene is TRBJ2-7, the V gene TRBV4-1; TRBD1 agrees at 9 bases. The CDR3 has 15 residues. CDR1 and CDR2 (germline): MGHRA, YSYEKL. The DNA of the CDR3 is TGCGCCAGCGGCCAAGAGGGACAGGGCTCCTACGAGCAGTACTTC. Protein product: CASGQEGQGSYEQYF.

The chain couples TRBV29-1 to TRBJ1-1; TRBD1 aligns across 9 bases. With 3 bases clipped from V and 1 base from J, the junction kept 3 bases outside the gene matches. Germline CDR1 SQVTM, CDR2 ANQGSEA. The CDR3 has 14 residues. CDR3 protein: CSVEGTGWNTEAFF. The CDR3 DNA follows: TGCAGCGTTGAGGGGACAGGGTGGAACACTGAAGCTTTCTTT.

This clonotype was counted ten times or more. CDR3 protein: CASSLVRGAQETQYF. CDR3 bases: TGTGCCAGCAGCTTGGTGCGGGGGGCCCAAGAGACCCAGTACTTC. The chain uses TRBV5-4 and TRBJ2-5; TRBD2 matches at 8 bases. The CDR3 runs to 15 residues. Per the germline V gene, CDR1 is SGHNT and CDR2 is YYREEE (reference sequence). The V gene end was trimmed by 0 bases and the J gene end by 1 base; junction bases not matched to a gene: 2.

This clonotype has a count of ten or more. Written as DNA, the CDR3 is TGCGCCAGCAGCTTGGACCCCAGCTCTGGAAACACCATATATTTT. It codes for CASSLDPSSGNTIYF. V is TRBV5-1 and J is TRBJ1-3, with D uncertain. The CDR3 extends over 15 amino acids. Per the germline V gene, CDR1 is SGHRS and CDR2 is YFSETQ. The V end was cut by 0 bases, the J end by 0 bases, with 7 bases between. Full variable domain (outside the CDR3, taken from reference TRBV5-1 and TRBJ1-3): KAGVTQTPRYLIKTRGQQVTLSCSPISGHRSVSWYQQTPGQGLQFLFEYFSETQRNKGNFPGRFSGRQFSNSRSEMNVSTLELGDSALYLCASSLDPSSGNTIYFGEGSWLTVV.

In this sample, this clonotype turned up a few times. J is TRBJ1-1 and V is TRBV7-9, with D tentatively TRBD1 (5 bases). Germline CDR1 SEHNR, CDR2 FQNEAQ (reference sequence). The CDR3 is 15 residues long. The V end was cut by 4 bases, the J end by 3 bases, with 15 bases between. The CDR3 nucleotides are TGTGCCAGCAGCTCGGGGGGGGGAGCGTACACTGAAGCTTTCTTT. Translation gives CASSSGGGAYTEAFF.

The table lists this clonotype with many counts. The V and J genes are TRBV27 and TRBJ1-5, with D perhaps matching TRBD1 (6 bases). The CDR3 is made up of 13 amino acids. V was shortened by 4 bases and J by 4 bases, with 8 bases between the two germline ends. Germline CDR1 MNHEY, CDR2 SMNVEV (reference sequence). This CDR3 reads CASSSDRNQPQHF. CDR3 bases: TGTGCCAGCAGTTCAGACAGGAATCAGCCCCAGCATTTT.

This chain links TRBV20-1 with TRBJ2-7, with D uncertain. V gave up 6 bases and J gave up 8 bases, with 23 bases separating them. The CDR3 has 14 residues. Germline CDR1 and CDR2: DFQATT and SNEGSKA (reference sequence). CDR3 residues: CSASRRQVSSKQYF. DNA of the CDR3: TGCAGTGCCTCACGTAGGCAAGTTAGTAGCAAGCAGTACTTC.

Concerning this clonotype itself: The germline gene is not matched at one end of the junction; a read error may be the cause. The rearrangement joins TRBV5-1 to TRBJ1-1, with TRBD1 matching 9 bases. This CDR3 is 16 amino acids long. Germline CDR1 and CDR2: SGHRS and YFSETQ. The CDR3 bases are TGCGCCAGCAGGGAAAGGACAGGGGTCCTGAACACTGAAGCTTTATTT. Translating it yields CASRERTGVLNTEALF.

This chain uses TRBV6-5 with TRBJ1-1; D remains unclear. V was cut by 0 bases and J by 2 bases, with 13 bases left in between. The germline V gene encodes CDR1 MNHEY and CDR2 SVGAGI. This CDR3 region has 16 residues. In nucleotides, the CDR3 is TGTGCCAGCAGTTACTCGTCCCCCTACATAAACACTGAAGCTTTCTTT. Encoded protein: CASSYSSPYINTEAFF.

Regarding this clonotype: The junction differs from germline at one of its ends, possibly a read error. The rearrangement links TRBV13 to TRBJ2-7, with 8 bases identical to TRBD1. The germline gives CDR1 PRHDT, CDR2 FYEKMQ (reference sequence). This CDR3 is built from 18 residues. CDR3 protein: CASSPRASRTGISYEQHF. The CDR3, as DNA: TGTGCCAGCAGCCCACGCGCCTCTCGGACAGGGATCTCCTACGAGCAGCACTTC.

This rearrangement joins TRBV3-1 to TRBJ2-3; maybe TRBD2 (7 bases). Germline-derived CDR1 and CDR2 are LGHDT and YNNKEL (reference sequence). V was pared by 1 base and J by 1 base, with 12 bases between. The CDR3 runs to 16 residues. CDR3 loop: CASSQGGGGGTDTQYF. The CDR3, as DNA: TGTGCCAGCAGCCAAGGGGGCGGGGGCGGCACAGATACGCAGTATTTT.

This clonotype was seen at least ten times. The chain couples TRBV5-1 to TRBJ1-1; a weak D match, TRBD1 (5 bases). Germline V gives CDR1 SGHRS, CDR2 YFSETQ. The CDR3 runs to 16 residues. Trimming left V 0 bases short and J 0 bases short, with 12 bases between. CDR3 sequence: CASSLAGGSLNTEAFF. The DNA of the CDR3 is TGCGCCAGCAGCTTGGCCGGGGGGAGTCTGAACACTGAAGCTTTCTTT.

In its sample, this clonotype was seen a few times. The chain combines TRBV12-3 or TRBV12-4 with TRBJ2-5; 7 bases fit TRBD2. The junction had 5 bases not matched to a gene; V was cut back by 8 bases and J by 5 bases. The CDR3 contains 12 residues. The CDR3 loop is CASGRAGETQYF. Written as DNA, the CDR3 is TGTGCCAGCGGGAGGGCCGGCGAGACCCAGTACTTC.

V usage is TRBV15 and J usage is TRBJ1-3; D gene unclear. The germline CDR1 and CDR2 sequences are LNHNV and YYDKDF (reference sequence). The CDR3 spans 14 residues. Trimming took 8 bases from V and 4 from J, leaving 15 bases between them. The DNA of the CDR3 is TGTGCCACCGAGGCAGGCCAAGGAGGAAACACCATATATTTT. It yields the protein CATEAGQGGNTIYF. The full variable domain, its missing parts supplied by reference TRBV15 and TRBJ1-3, is DAMVIQNPRYQVTQFGKPVTLSCSQTLNHNVMYWYQQKSSQAPKLLFHYYDKDFNNEADTPDNFQSRRPNTSFCFLDIRSPGLGDTAMYLCATEAGQGGNTIYFGEGSWLTVV.

This clonotype appeared a few times. The chain has TRBV6-1 and TRBJ2-1; D is undetermined. The germline V gene has CDR1 MNHNS and CDR2 SASEGT. The CDR3 extends over 11 amino acids. V lost 4 bases to trimming and J lost 13 bases, with 11 bases between them. The DNA of the CDR3 is TGTGCCAGCAGTGGTGGAAGTCATCAGTTCTTC. Translated, it gives CASSGGSHQFF.

This clonotype was detected ten times or more. An end of the junction differs from the germline gene, which may be a read error. The chain combines TRBV12-3 or TRBV12-4 with TRBJ2-4; possibly TRBD1 for D (6 bases). CDR3 length: 13 amino acids. CDR3 DNA sequence: TGTGCCAGCAGTTTAGGCGGACGGGACATTAAGTACTTC. Translating it yields CASSLGGRDIKYF.